Listed below are T cell receptor beta chains from one sample, sequenced in a study of CD8 T cells in Susac syndrome. TCRdb independently ran MiXCR on the immunoSEQ multiplex PCR reads; one entry per CDR3 protein. The sample yields fewer than 150,000 distinct CDR3 sequences, more than 75% seen once. The sample was CD8+ T cells from PBMCs. Source of these receptors: a human donor with multiple sclerosis. Both conserved end residues are part of each CDR3. Fields, in order: V gene, D gene, clone size, J gene, CDR3 DNA, CDR3 protein. The D gene is left open where the match is weak. Clone size is given for some rows only: seen once, a few or many times, or a class if the clone is expanded.

>TRBV20-1|-|-|TRBJ1-1
TGCAGTGCCCTTGACAGATACACTGAAGCTTTCTTT
CSALDRYTEAFF
>TRBV30|-|-|TRBJ1-2
TGTGCCTGGAGTGTTGTGCAGGGCTATGGCTACACCTTC
CAWSVVQGYGYTF
>TRBV19|-|-|TRBJ2-1
TGTGCCAGTAACCTAGGGGGACAATGGAATGAGCAGTTCTTC
CASNLGGQWNEQFF
>TRBV19|-|-|TRBJ2-1
TGTGCCAGTAGTCCCAGAGGACACCACAATGAGCAGTTCTTC
CASSPRGHHNEQFF
>TRBV7-3|-|few|TRBJ2-5
TGTGCCAGCAGTGAGGATCTGCAAGAGACCCAGTACTTC
CASSEDLQETQYF
>TRBV4-3|-|-|TRBJ2-1
TGCGCCAGCAGCCAAGTCGGCGGGGAGCGCTCCTACAATGAGCAGTTCTTC
CASSQVGGERSYNEQFF
>TRBV27|-|-|TRBJ2-2
TGTGCCAGCAGAGTTATTAACACCGGGGAGCTGTTTTTT
CASRVINTGELFF
>TRBV11-2|-|-|TRBJ2-7
TGTGCCAGCAGCTTAGCGGGGGACTCCTACGAGCAGTACTTC
CASSLAGDSYEQYF
>TRBV27|-|-|TRBJ2-3
TGTGCCAGCAGTTTATTCTACACGGCAGATACGCAGTATTTT
CASSLFYTADTQYF
>TRBV29-1|-|-|TRBJ1-3
TGCAGCGTTGAAGATCGGGAGGAAAACACCATATATTTT
CSVEDREENTIYF
>TRBV28|-|-|TRBJ1-2
TGTGCCAGCAGTCCGCAACTGGGTAACTATGGCTACACCTTC
CASSPQLGNYGYTF
>TRBV9|-|-|TRBJ1-2
TGTGCCAGCAGCGAAGGTGGGGCGGGGGGCTACACCTTC
CASSEGGAGGYTF
>TRBV15|-|-|TRBJ1-1
TGTGCCACCAGCTACGGTCTTGAAGCTTTCTTT
CATSYGLEAFF
>TRBV29-1|-|-|TRBJ2-1
TGCAGCGTTGACGGGGCCCGCCCCTCCTACAATGAGCAGTTCTTC
CSVDGARPSYNEQFF
>TRBV7-9|-|-|TRBJ2-1
TGTGCAAACAAGGAGGATGAGCAGTTCTTC
CANKEDEQFF
>TRBV5-4|-|-|TRBJ2-1
TGTGCCAGCAGCTCCCGAGACCCCAGCAATGAGCAGTTCTTC
CASSSRDPSNEQFF
>TRBV12-3/TRBV12-4|-|-|TRBJ1-2
TGTGCCAGCAGTGGCGGGTCTGGGGGTGGCTACACCTTC
CASSGGSGGGYTF